These 2 T cell receptor beta chains were all obtained from the same sample, sequenced in a study of T cell responses to AZD1222 COVID-19 vaccine. Method: immunoSEQ multiplex PCR; TCRdb's copy keeps in-frame clones and lacks some. The sample holds roughly 93,000 clones, roughly 89% seen once. The specimen was peripheral blood, collected 28 days after the second AZD1222 dose. The receptors originated from an adult who received the AZD1222 COVID-19 vaccine.

The CDR3 here is CASSLPGTGQVYEQYV. In DNA, the CDR3 is TGTGCCAGCAGCCTTCCCGGGACAGGGCAGGTCTACGAGCAGTACGTC. The chain links TRBV11-3 to TRBJ2-7; the match to TRBD1 covers 9 bases. Germline CDR1 reads SGHNT; CDR2 reads YENEEA. The CDR3 covers 16 residues. V dropped 5 bases and J dropped 3; count of bases not matched to a gene: 11.

The gene calls are TRBV5-4 and TRBJ2-7; 9 nucleotides align to TRBD1. The CDR3 spans 15 residues. V was clipped by 1 base and J by 8 bases; unmatched bases: 10. The germline V gene has CDR1 SGHNT and CDR2 YYREEE (reference sequence). CDR3: CASSLYLDRGWKQYF. For the CDR3, the DNA is TGTGCCAGCAGCTTGTATCTGGACAGGGGCTGGAAGCAGTACTTC.